Listed here is a single TCR beta chain. The age range of participants was about 18 to 90 years, with residence in under 30 US areas. Participant-given clinical history determined each cohort assignment. The CDR3 extends over 14 amino acids. Germline-derived CDR1 and CDR2 are MNHNY and SVGAGI (reference sequence). Trimming took 7 bases from V and 6 from J, leaving 16 bases between them. These data are taken from a study of blood T cell repertoires in COVID-19. The overall study: Specimens from acute and convalescent COVID-19 originated in the United States, Italy and Spain. T cells, B-cell-depleted T cells, or PBMCs supplied cDNA or gDNA.

Sequencing used immunoSEQ multiplex PCR; TCRdb keeps in-frame clones, though not all of them. Here the sample spans 180,000 or so clones, roughly 88% being singletons. The sequencing sample was made of PBMCs or T cells enriched from blood (not recorded which). This sequence was found in a woman between 55 and 75 years old who had recovered from COVID-19. The chain has TRBV6-6 and TRBJ2-1; TRBD2 might be the D (5 bases). The CDR3 sequence is CASTTTQGGNEQFF. The DNA for the CDR3 is TGTGCCAGCACGACTACCCAAGGAGGCAATGAGCAGTTCTTC.